These 25 T cell receptor beta chains share one sample of origin, sequenced in a study of CD8 T cells in Susac syndrome (dated by TCRdb to about 2019). The library relied on the immunoSEQ multiplex PCR assay. RNA was extracted using the RNeasy kit, and about 0.45 to 1 microgram was reverse transcribed with random hexamers. TCRdb's own reprocessing of the public reads used fastp at Q25 and MiXCR and kept productive beta chains. Each record represents a unique CDR3 protein, reported with the most common genes and DNA among its rows. This sample has 170,000 or so distinct CDR3 sequences in its table, and roughly 94% of those were observed once. Around 0.094% of the sample lies in the top ten. Specimen: CD4+ T cells from PBMCs. Every receptor here comes from a human donor with Susac syndrome.

The chain carries TRBV6-6 and TRBJ2-1, with D possibly TRBD1 on 5 matching bases. This CDR3 spans 15 amino acids. Per germline, CDR1 MNHNY and CDR2 SVGAGI (reference sequence). V lost 5 bases and J 10 bases, leaving 21 bases between the germline ends. CDR3 DNA: TGTGCCAGCAGTACCCCCCTGACAGTTTACGGGGAGCAGTTCTTC. Translation gives CASSTPLTVYGEQFF.

V is TRBV2 and J is TRBJ2-4; D possibly corresponds to TRBD2 (7 bases). Looked up from germline, CDR1 is SNHLY and CDR2 is FYNNEI. With 6 bases removed from V and 15 bases from J, the gap between germline ends came to 15 bases. This CDR3 is built from 11 residues. CDR3 sequence: CASSPGEGGYF. The CDR3 region has the DNA TGTGCCAGCAGCCCAGGGGAGGGCGGGTACTTC.

J is TRBJ1-2 and V is TRBV3-1; a weak D match, TRBD1 (5 bases). Trimming cost V 2 bases and J 5 bases, with 9 bases left between them. The V gene's germline CDR1 is LGHDT and CDR2 YNNKEL (reference sequence). The CDR3 sequence is 13 residues long. The CDR3 region is CASSQSRVYGYTF. CDR3 bases: TGTGCCAGCAGCCAATCCAGGGTGTATGGCTACACCTTC.

V and J are TRBV5-1 and TRBJ2-7; TRBD1 might be the D (6 bases). CDR1 is SGHRS and CDR2 is YFSETQ in the germline V gene. CDR3 size: 16 residues. The germline V and J ends were trimmed by 0 bases and 0 bases, with 13 bases remaining between them. The CDR3 here is CASSLGLTGLSYEQYF. CDR3 bases: TGCGCCAGCAGCTTGGGGTTGACAGGTCTCTCCTACGAGCAGTACTTC.

This chain links TRBV24-1 with TRBJ2-1; TRBD2 is a possible D gene (5 bases). The V end lost 4 bases, the J end lost 10 bases, and 13 bases lay between the germline ends. CDR1 and CDR2 (germline): KGHDR, SFDVKD. The CDR3 sequence is 13 residues long. CDR3 bases: TGTGCCACCAGTGACCCGGGGATTTACGAGCAGTTCTTC. This translates into CATSDPGIYEQFF.

This clonotype was seen more than once but under ten times. The chain is built from TRBV20-1 and TRBJ2-1; 12 bases agree with TRBD2. CDR1 DFQATT and CDR2 SNEGSKA come from the germline V gene (reference sequence). V lost 3 bases, J lost 4 bases, and 1 base stayed unmatched. This CDR3 has 14 residues. CDR3 nucleotide sequence: TGCAGTGCTAGGACTAGCGGGAGTTACAATGAGCAGTTCTTC. Protein: CSARTSGSYNEQFF.

This clonotype was counted once. This chain joins TRBV6-6 and TRBJ1-1, with D uncertain. CDR1 and CDR2 (germline): MNHNY, SVGAGI (reference sequence). The CDR3 has 13 amino acids. The V end was cut by 6 bases, the J end by 4 bases, with 12 bases between. The CDR3 DNA sequence: TGTGCCAGCAGCCAATACCGGGCCACTGAAGCTTTCTTT. This codes for CASSQYRATEAFF.

V is TRBV9 and J is TRBJ2-1; TRBD2 matches at 9 bases. The CDR3 has 17 amino acids. Per germline, CDR1 SGDLS and CDR2 YYNGEE. The trim removed 0 bases at V and 4 bases at J, leaving 8 bases unmatched. The CDR3, as DNA: TGTGCCAGCAGCGTAGGGGGCACTAGCGGGTCTTACAATGAGCAGTTCTTC. Amino acids: CASSVGGTSGSYNEQFF.

This clonotype has only one observation. The chain couples TRBV25-1 to TRBJ2-7; D is uncertain. This CDR3 is 14 amino acids long. CDR1 is MGHDK, CDR2 SYGVNS, per germline. The germline V and J ends were trimmed by 1 base and 4 bases, with 11 bases remaining between them. CDR3 sequence: CASSELRFGYEQYF. As DNA, the CDR3 is TGTGCCAGCAGTGAATTAAGATTTGGGTACGAGCAGTACTTC.

This clonotype was picked up one time. The CDR3 nucleotides are TGTGCCACCAGCATGAGGACAGGCCAAGAGACCCAGTACTTC. Translating gives CATSMRTGQETQYF. The rearrangement uses TRBV15 and TRBJ2-5; 7 nucleotides match TRBD1. Germline V gene data show CDR1 as LNHNV and CDR2 as YYDKDF (reference sequence). Trimming cost V 4 bases and J 1 base; bases outside gene matches: 3. This CDR3 is built from 14 residues.

This clonotype has a single count. This sequence joins TRBV5-1 and TRBJ1-1; 7 bases map to TRBD1. Germline lookup yields CDR1 SGHRS and CDR2 YFSETQ. There are 16 residues in the CDR3. Unmatched junction bases numbered 10, after V lost 4 bases and J lost 1 base. CDR3: CASSHVGGGPNTEAFF. The CDR3 DNA reads TGCGCCAGCAGCCACGTGGGAGGGGGCCCGAACACTGAAGCTTTCTTT.

The chain carries TRBV18 and TRBJ2-5; 7 bases are a match to TRBD2. CDR3 size: 14 residues. Unmatched junction bases numbered 7, after V lost 6 bases and J lost 3 bases. Germline V gives CDR1 KGHSH, CDR2 LQKENI. The CDR3 DNA sequence: TGTGCCAGCTCTCTGGCGGGGGTTGAAGAGACCCAGTACTTC. The encoded protein is CASSLAGVEETQYF. Based on the CDR3 plus reference TRBV18 and TRBJ2-5, the full variable domain is NAGVMQNPRHLVRRRGQEARLRCSPMKGHSHVYWYRQLPEEGLKFMVYLQKENIIDESGMPKERFSAEFPKEGPSILRIQQVVRGDSAAYFCASSLAGVEETQYFGPGTRLLVL.

This clonotype was observed a handful of times. This chain uses TRBV28 with TRBJ2-1; D is uncertain. The CDR3 is 11 residues long. The germline V and J ends were trimmed by 2 bases and 6 bases, with 2 bases remaining between them. Germline-derived CDR1 and CDR2 are MDHEN and SYDVKM. The CDR3 DNA sequence: TGTGCCAGCAGTTTAGGCAATGAGCAGTTCTTC. Protein: CASSLGNEQFF.

The rearrangement links TRBV15 to TRBJ2-4, with D possibly called TRBD1 or TRBD2 (5 bases each). Germline V gives CDR1 LNHNV, CDR2 YYDKDF (reference sequence). This CDR3 comprises 17 residues. V gave up 0 bases and J gave up 4 bases, with 16 bases separating them. The CDR3 sequence is CATSRDPHRDLKNIQYF. In DNA form, the CDR3 reads TGTGCCACCAGCAGAGATCCCCACCGGGACCTAAAAAACATTCAGTACTTC.

The chain carries TRBV5-6 and TRBJ2-1; D is ambiguous. Per germline, CDR1 SGHDT and CDR2 YYEEEE. V dropped 1 base and J dropped 3 bases, with 14 bases sitting between them. This CDR3 region has 16 residues. In DNA form, the CDR3 reads TGTGCCAGCAGCTTGACAAGCAAGGAAGACTACAATGAGCAGTTCTTC. It is translated as CASSLTSKEDYNEQFF.

V usage is TRBV28 and J usage is TRBJ2-3; maybe TRBD2 (6 bases). V lost 5 bases to trimming and J lost 0 bases, with 18 bases between them. The CDR3 covers 17 residues. Germline V gene lookup returns CDR1 MDHEN and CDR2 SYDVKM. CDR3 nucleotide sequence: TGTGCCAGCAGTCCTCGGTGGGGAGGACCTAGCACAGATACGCAGTATTTT. As protein: CASSPRWGGPSTDTQYF.

The chain combines TRBV5-1 with TRBJ1-1; D is unclear. Trimming pared 4 bases from V and 0 bases from J, leaving 13 bases between. The CDR3 consists of 15 residues. From germline, CDR1 is SGHRS and CDR2 YFSETQ. CDR3 nucleotides: TGCGCCAGCAGCCCCATCACCTCCTTGAACACTGAAGCTTTCTTT. This sequence encodes CASSPITSLNTEAFF.

J is TRBJ2-5 and V is TRBV12-3 or TRBV12-4; D might be TRBD2 (6 bases). The V end lost 4 bases, the J end lost 7 bases, and 16 bases lay between the germline ends. There are 14 residues in the CDR3. The CDR3 nucleotides read TGTGCCAGCAGTTCCGGGAGTAACGGAGGGACCCAGTACTTC. Protein sequence: CASSSGSNGGTQYF.

The chain links TRBV5-4 to TRBJ2-5; 7 bases map to TRBD1. The CDR3 covers 15 residues. Germline V gives CDR1 SGHNT, CDR2 YYREEE (reference sequence). V was clipped by 5 bases and J by 5 bases; unmatched bases: 12. The CDR3 region has the DNA TGTGCCAGCAGTACCAACAGGGGCTCGGGGGAGACCCAGTACTTC. Translation gives CASSTNRGSGETQYF.

This chain connects TRBV6-1 to TRBJ2-7; D uncertain. V lost 5 bases to trimming and J lost 7 bases, with 12 bases between them. Per germline, CDR1 MNHNS and CDR2 SASEGT. The CDR3 totals 12 residues. CDR3 sequence: CASSLTVREQYF. The CDR3 coding sequence is TGTGCCAGCAGTCTGACTGTGCGAGAGCAGTACTTC.

The rearrangement links TRBV5-6 to TRBJ1-4, with 9 bases aligning to TRBD1. The V and J ends lost 4 bases and 6 bases, in that order; junction bases with no gene match: 10. This CDR3 is 16 amino acids long. Germline-derived CDR1 and CDR2 are SGHDT and YYEEEE. CDR3 bases: TGTGCCAGCAGCCACACGTTGCGGACAGGGGATGAAAAACTGTTTTTT. Translation: CASSHTLRTGDEKLFF.

CDR3 in amino acids: CASRAYRGLETQYF. As DNA, the CDR3 is TGTGCCAGCAGGGCATACAGGGGGCTGGAGACCCAGTACTTC. The V and J genes are TRBV7-2 and TRBJ2-5; 9 positions agree with TRBD1. Per germline, CDR1 SGHTA and CDR2 FQGNSA. Unmatched junction bases numbered 7, after V lost 6 bases and J lost 5 bases. This CDR3 has 14 residues.

The CDR3 reads CASSPTGSNQPQHF. The CDR3 nucleotides are TGTGCCAGCAGTCCTACAGGGAGCAATCAGCCCCAGCATTTT. The chain has TRBV12-3 or TRBV12-4 and TRBJ1-5, with D tentatively TRBD1 (6 bases). V was cut by 5 bases and J by 1 base, with 9 bases left in between. CDR3 size: 14 residues.

V is TRBV29-1 and J is TRBJ1-1; perhaps TRBD1 as D (6 bases). CDR1 is SQVTM and CDR2 is ANQGSEA in the germline V gene. V gave up 2 bases and J gave up 0 bases, with 13 bases separating them. The CDR3 length is 15 residues. This CDR3 is CSVEQQGMVNTEAFF. The CDR3 DNA reads TGCAGCGTTGAACAACAGGGTATGGTGAACACTGAAGCTTTCTTT.

The gene calls are TRBV12-3 or TRBV12-4 and TRBJ2-5; D call uncertain. The CDR3 covers 14 residues. V was trimmed by 6 bases and J by 3 bases, leaving 14 bases between them. The CDR3 spells CASSTLSAEETQYF. DNA of the CDR3: TGTGCCAGCAGCACCCTCTCTGCGGAAGAGACCCAGTACTTC.